These 6 T cell receptor beta chains were all obtained from the same sample, sequenced in a study of cytomegalovirus exposure and HLA in healthy donors (dated by TCRdb to about 2017). Library preparation used the immunoSEQ multiplex PCR assay. For the multiplex PCR, a mixture combining 60 forward primers for TCR Vbeta segments and 13 reverse primers for TCR Jbeta segments was used. Not all clones reach the TCRdb copy of this immuneACCESS table, which keeps in-frame sequences only. Checked studies attribute under half of the gap to unresolved V genes and leave the rest unexplained. The sample table records about 160,000 clones; less than 85% of these occur just once. 3.5% to 5.5% of the sample belongs to the ten largest clones. The sample taken for sequencing was PBMCs. The receptors were gathered from a man between 40 and 49 years old in good health and CMV-seronegative.

This chain uses TRBV4-1 with TRBJ2-3; 8 nucleotides match TRBD1. Germline lookup yields CDR1 MGHRA and CDR2 YSYEKL. The CDR3 runs 13 residues. Germline trimming cut 6 bases from V and 4 bases from J; bases unmatched to any gene: 3. The CDR3 reads CASSQTGADTQYF. The CDR3 coding sequence is TGCGCCAGCAGTCAGACAGGGGCAGATACGCAGTATTTT.

This clone was recorded a few times. The rearrangement uses TRBV5-5 and TRBJ1-5; 7 bases match TRBD1. CDR1 is SGHKS and CDR2 is YYEKEE in the germline V gene (reference sequence). V gave up 3 bases and J gave up 3 bases; unmatched junction bases: 6. CDR3 size: 15 residues. The CDR3 sequence: CASSYRQGFNQPQHF. In DNA, the CDR3 is TGTGCCAGCAGCTATCGACAGGGTTTCAATCAGCCCCAGCATTTT.

V gene TRBV9 combines with J gene TRBJ1-2; TRBD1 agrees at 9 bases. In germline, CDR1 is SGDLS, CDR2 YYNGEE. There are 19 residues in the CDR3. V lost 1 base and J lost 1; bases outside the gene matches: 14. CDR3 DNA: TGTGCCAGCAGCGTACGGAGGGGACAGGGTGCCAATTTTAACTATGGCTACACCTTC. The encoded protein is CASSVRRGQGANFNYGYTF.

V and J are TRBV1 and TRBJ2-1; TRBD2, the table's D call, lacks a check against the DNA. TRBV1 is designated a pseudogene. The CDR3 has 17 amino acids. The CDR3 DNA is TGCACCAGCACCCCGGCTAGCGGGGGGGACTCCTACAATGAGCAGTTCTTC. Translation gives CTSTPASGGDSYNEQFF.

This clone was found a few times. The chain has TRBV15 and TRBJ1-1; TRBD1 matches at 9 bases. There are 15 residues in the CDR3. Germline V gives CDR1 LNHNV, CDR2 YYDKDF (reference sequence). The ends lost 5 bases at V and 5 bases at J; junction bases unmatched: 9. For the CDR3, the DNA is TGTGCCACCAGCGCCCCAAACAGGGGGCATACTGAAGCTTTCTTT. Translating gives CATSAPNRGHTEAFF.

The gene calls are TRBV28 and TRBJ1-5; D gene ambiguous. Germline lookup yields CDR1 MDHEN and CDR2 SYDVKM. The CDR3 covers 15 residues. The V gene lost 5 bases and the J gene lost 2 bases, with 13 bases spanning the gap. The chain's CDR3 is CASSAGWEGNQPQHF. The CDR3 DNA is TGTGCCAGCAGTGCTGGGTGGGAGGGCAATCAGCCCCAGCATTTT.